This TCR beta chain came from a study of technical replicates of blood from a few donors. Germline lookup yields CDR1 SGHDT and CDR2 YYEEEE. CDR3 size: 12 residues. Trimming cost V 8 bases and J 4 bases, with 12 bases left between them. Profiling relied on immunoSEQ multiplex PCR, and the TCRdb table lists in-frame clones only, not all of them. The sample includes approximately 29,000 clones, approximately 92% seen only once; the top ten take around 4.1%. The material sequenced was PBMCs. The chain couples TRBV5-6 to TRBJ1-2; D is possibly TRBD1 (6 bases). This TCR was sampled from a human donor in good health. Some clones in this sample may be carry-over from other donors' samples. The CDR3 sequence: CASRQALYGYTF. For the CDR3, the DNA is TGTGCCAGTCGACAGGCGCTCTATGGCTACACCTTC.